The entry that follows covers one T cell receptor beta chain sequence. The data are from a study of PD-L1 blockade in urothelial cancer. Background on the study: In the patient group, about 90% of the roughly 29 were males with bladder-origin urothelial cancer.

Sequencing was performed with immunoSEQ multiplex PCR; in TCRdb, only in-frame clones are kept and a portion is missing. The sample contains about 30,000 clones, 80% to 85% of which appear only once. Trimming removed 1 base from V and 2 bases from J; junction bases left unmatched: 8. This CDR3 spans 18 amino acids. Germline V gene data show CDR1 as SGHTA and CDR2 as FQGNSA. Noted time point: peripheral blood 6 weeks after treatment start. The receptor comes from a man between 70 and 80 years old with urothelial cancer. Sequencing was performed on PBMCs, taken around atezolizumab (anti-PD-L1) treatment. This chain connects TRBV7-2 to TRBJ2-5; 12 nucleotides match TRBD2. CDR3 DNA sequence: TGTGCCAGCAGCTTAGTAACTAGCGGGGGGTCGGCACAAGAGACCCAGTACTTC. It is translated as CASSLVTSGGSAQETQYF.